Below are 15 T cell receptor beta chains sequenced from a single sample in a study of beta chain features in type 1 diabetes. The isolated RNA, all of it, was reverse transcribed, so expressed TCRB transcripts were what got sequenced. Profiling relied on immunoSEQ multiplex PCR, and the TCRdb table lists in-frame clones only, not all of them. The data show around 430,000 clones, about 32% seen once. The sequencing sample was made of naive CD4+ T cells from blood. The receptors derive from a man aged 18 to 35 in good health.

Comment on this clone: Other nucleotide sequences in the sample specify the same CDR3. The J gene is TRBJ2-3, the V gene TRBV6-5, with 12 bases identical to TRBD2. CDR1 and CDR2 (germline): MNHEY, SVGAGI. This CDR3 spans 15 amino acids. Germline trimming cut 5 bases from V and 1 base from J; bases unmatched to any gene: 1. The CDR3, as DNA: TGTGCCAGCAGTAGGACTAGCGGGGGCACAGATACGCAGTATTTT. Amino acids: CASSRTSGGTDTQYF.

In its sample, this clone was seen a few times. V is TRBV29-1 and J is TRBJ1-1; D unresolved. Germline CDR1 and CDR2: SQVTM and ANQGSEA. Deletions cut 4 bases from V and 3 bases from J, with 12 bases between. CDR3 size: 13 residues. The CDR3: CSVVLGLYTEAFF. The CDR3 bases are TGCAGCGTTGTGTTGGGGTTGTACACTGAAGCTTTCTTT.

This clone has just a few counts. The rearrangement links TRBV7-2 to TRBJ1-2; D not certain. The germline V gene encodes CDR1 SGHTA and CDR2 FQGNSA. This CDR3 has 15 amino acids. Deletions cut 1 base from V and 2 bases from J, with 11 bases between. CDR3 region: CASSLGARLNYGYTF. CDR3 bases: TGTGCCAGCAGCTTAGGAGCCCGGTTAAACTATGGCTACACCTTC.

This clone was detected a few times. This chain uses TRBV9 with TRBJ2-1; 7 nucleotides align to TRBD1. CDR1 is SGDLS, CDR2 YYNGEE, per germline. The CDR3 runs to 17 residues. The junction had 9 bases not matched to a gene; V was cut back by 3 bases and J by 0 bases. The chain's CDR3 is CASSAYSDRSSYNEQFF. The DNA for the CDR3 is TGTGCCAGCAGCGCTTATTCGGACAGGAGCTCCTACAATGAGCAGTTCTTC.

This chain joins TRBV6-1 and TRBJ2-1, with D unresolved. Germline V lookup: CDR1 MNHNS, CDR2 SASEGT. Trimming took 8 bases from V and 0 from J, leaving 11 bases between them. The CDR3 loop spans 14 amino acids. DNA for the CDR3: TGTGCCAGCTCGCCTGGGCACTCCTACAATGAGCAGTTCTTC. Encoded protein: CASSPGHSYNEQFF.

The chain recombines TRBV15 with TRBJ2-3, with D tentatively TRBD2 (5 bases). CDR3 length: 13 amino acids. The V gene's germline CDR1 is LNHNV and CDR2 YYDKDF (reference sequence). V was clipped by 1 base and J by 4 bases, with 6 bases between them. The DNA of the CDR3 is TGTGCCACCAGCAGAGCCGGGGCAGATACGCAGTATTTT. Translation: CATSRAGADTQYF.

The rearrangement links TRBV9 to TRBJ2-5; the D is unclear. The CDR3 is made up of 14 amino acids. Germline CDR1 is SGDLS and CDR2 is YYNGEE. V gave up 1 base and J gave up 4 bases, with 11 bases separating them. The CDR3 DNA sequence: TGTGCCAGCAGCGTATATGGGCGTGGAGAGACCCAGTACTTC. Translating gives CASSVYGRGETQYF.

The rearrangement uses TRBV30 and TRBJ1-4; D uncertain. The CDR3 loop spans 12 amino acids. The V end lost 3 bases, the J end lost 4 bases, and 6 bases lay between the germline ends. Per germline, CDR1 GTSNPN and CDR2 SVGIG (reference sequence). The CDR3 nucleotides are TGTGCCTGGAGGGCCGATAATGAAAAACTGTTTTTT. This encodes CAWRADNEKLFF.

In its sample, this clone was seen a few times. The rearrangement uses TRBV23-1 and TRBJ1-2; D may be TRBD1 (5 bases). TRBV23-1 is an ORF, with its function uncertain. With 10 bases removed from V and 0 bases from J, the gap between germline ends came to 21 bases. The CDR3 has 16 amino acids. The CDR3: CAIPKWGPLANYGYTF. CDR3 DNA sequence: TGCGCCATCCCTAAGTGGGGACCCCTAGCTAACTATGGCTACACCTTC.

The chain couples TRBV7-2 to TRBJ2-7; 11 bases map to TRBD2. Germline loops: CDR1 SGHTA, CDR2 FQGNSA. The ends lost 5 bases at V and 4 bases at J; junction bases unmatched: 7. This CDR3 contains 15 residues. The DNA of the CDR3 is TGTGCCAGCAGCAGGGGACTAGCGGCCCAATACGAGCAGTACTTC. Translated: CASSRGLAAQYEQYF.

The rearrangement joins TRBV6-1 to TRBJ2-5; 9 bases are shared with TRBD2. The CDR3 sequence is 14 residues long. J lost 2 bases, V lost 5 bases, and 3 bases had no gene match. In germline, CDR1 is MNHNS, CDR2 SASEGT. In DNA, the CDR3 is TGTGCCAGCAGTACCGGACTAGCGCAAGAGACCCAGTACTTC. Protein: CASSTGLAQETQYF.

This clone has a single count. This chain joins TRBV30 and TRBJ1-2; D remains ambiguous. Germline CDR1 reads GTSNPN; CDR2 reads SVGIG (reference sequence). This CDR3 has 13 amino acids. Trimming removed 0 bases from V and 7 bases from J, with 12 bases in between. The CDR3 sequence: CAWSVRSGFGYTF. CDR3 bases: TGTGCCTGGAGTGTACGTTCCGGGTTTGGCTACACCTTC.

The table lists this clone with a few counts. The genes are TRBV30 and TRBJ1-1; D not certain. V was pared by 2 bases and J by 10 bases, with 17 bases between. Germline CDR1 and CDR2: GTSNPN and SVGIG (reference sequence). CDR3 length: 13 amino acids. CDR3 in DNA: TGTGCCTGGAGTATCCAGATGAACGCCCGAGCTTTCTTT. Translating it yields CAWSIQMNARAFF.

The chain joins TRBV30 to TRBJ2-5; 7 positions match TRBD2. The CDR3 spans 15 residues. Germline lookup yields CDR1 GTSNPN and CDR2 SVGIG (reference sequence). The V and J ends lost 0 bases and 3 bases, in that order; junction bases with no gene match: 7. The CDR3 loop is CAWSVPLALKETQYF. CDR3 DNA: TGTGCCTGGAGTGTACCACTAGCGCTTAAAGAGACCCAGTACTTC.

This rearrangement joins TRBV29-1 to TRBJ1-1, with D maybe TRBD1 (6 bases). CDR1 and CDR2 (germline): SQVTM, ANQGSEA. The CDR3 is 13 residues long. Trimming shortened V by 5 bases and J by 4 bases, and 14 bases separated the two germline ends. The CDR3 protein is CSVLQGLGTEAFF. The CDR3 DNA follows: TGCAGCGTTCTACAGGGCCTCGGCACTGAAGCTTTCTTT.